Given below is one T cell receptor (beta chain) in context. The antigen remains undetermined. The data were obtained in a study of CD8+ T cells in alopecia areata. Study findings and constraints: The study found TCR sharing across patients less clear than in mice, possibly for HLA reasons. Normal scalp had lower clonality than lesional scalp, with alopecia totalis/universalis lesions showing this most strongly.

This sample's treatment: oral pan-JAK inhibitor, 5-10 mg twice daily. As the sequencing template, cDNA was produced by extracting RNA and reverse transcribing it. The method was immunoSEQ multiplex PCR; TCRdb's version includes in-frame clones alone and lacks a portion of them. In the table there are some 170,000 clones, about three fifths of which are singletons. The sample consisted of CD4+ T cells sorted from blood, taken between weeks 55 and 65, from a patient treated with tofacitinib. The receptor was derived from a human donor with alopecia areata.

This chain's CDR3 is CASSLGGTGRGEQYF. CDR3 in DNA: TGTGCCAGCAGCCTCGGGGGGACAGGGAGAGGCGAGCAGTACTTC. The J gene is TRBJ2-7, the V gene TRBV6-5; 9 bases match TRBD1. CDR3 length equals 15 residues. Per the germline V gene, CDR1 is MNHEY and CDR2 is SVGAGI. V shed 6 bases, J shed 6 bases, and the junction held 12 bases outside the gene matches.